This T cell receptor beta chain was retrieved from a study of human T cells and chemical hapten exposure. Study-wide background: For the roughly 26-week duration of the study, patients were given weekly doses of diphenylcyclopropenone on the scalp.

This CDR3 is 16 amino acids long. Germline V gene data show CDR1 as SGHNT and CDR2 as YYREEE (reference sequence). Deletions cut 4 bases from V and 4 bases from J, with 20 bases between. Documented time point: pre-sensitization, week 0. As for treatment: therapeutic diphenylcyclopropenone sensitization with weekly scalp DPC. Alopecia patients, 18 to 70 years old and DPC-suitable, served as donors. TCRdb recomputed calls from the RACE reads with MiXCR, one row per CDR3 protein. In the table there are 50,000 to 65,000 distinct CDR3 sequences, around 7% of which are singletons. Study observations and caveats: The donor cohort had alopecia, so its immune response may not match that of healthy people.

This clonotype was picked up a small number of times. What it recognizes is unknown. The chain combines TRBV5-4 with TRBJ2-5; D might be TRBD2 (5 bases). Sequenced material: whole blood, taken in connection with sensitization to the hapten diphenylcyclopropenone (DPC). This TCR derives from a woman aged 25 to 39 with alopecia areata. Some clones in this sample may be carry-over from other donors' samples. CDR3 in amino acids: CASSLKRPGIRETQYF. Here the CDR3 DNA reads TGTGCCAGCAGCCTAAAAAGGCCGGGAATCCGAGAGACCCAGTACTTC.